This T cell receptor (beta chain) derives from a study of cytomegalovirus exposure and HLA in healthy donors. Researchers ran the PCR with 60 Vbeta and 13 Jbeta primers. Sequencing used immunoSEQ multiplex PCR; TCRdb keeps in-frame clones, though not all of them. This sample has under 200,000 clones, with 75% to 90% found just once. CDR1 and CDR2 (germline): GTSNPN, SVGIG (reference sequence). The V and J ends lost 5 bases and 9 bases respectively, with 13 bases between them. The CDR3 sequence is 11 residues long. The sequenced sample was PBMCs. The clonotype was recovered from a male donor in good health and CMV-seropositive. The J gene is TRBJ1-1, the V gene TRBV30; D is unclear. The CDR3 bases are TGTGCCTGGTTAGGAACAGTCCAAGCTTTCTTT. Protein product: CAWLGTVQAFF.